What follows are 14 T cell receptor beta chains derived from one specimen sequenced in a study of T cells expressing NK-cell markers. TCRdb reprocessed the 5' RACE reads and stores each CDR3 protein as one record, lacking DNA. The data show 300,000 to 500,000 distinct CDR3 sequences, and the top ten clones hold roughly 10%. The sample consisted of blood T cells: a sorted CD56 or NKG2C T cell subset, CD4+ or CD8+ T cells, or bulk PBMC T cells (not recorded which). The source is a woman aged 45-65 years in good health.

This chain uses TRBV28 with TRBJ2-1. This CDR3 is built from 12 residues. Germline-derived CDR1 and CDR2 are MDHEN and SYDVKM. The CDR3 loop is CASSFRGNEQFF.

The chain employs TRBV20-1 and TRBJ2-7; TCRdb reports TRBD2, a call that lacks DNA to check it against. Germline CDR1 and CDR2: DFQATT and SNEGSKA (reference sequence). This CDR3 is 12 amino acids long. The CDR3 protein is CSAFSGKNEQYF.

V and J are TRBV5-1 and TRBJ2-5. This CDR3 has 14 amino acids. In germline, CDR1 is SGHRS, CDR2 YFSETQ. This chain's CDR3 is CASSLGTMGETQYF.

The V gene is TRBV6-5, the J gene TRBJ1-6; the D call from TCRdb, TRBD1, cannot be confirmed without DNA. Germline loops: CDR1 MNHEY, CDR2 SVGAGI. The CDR3 sequence is 13 residues long. CDR3 residues: CASSSKPGSPLHF.

CDR3 sequence reads: CASSLDYSGNPTTDTQYF. The chain combines TRBV13 with TRBJ2-3; TCRdb's D call of TRBD2 is untestable without DNA. Germline V gene lookup returns CDR1 PRHDT and CDR2 FYEKMQ (reference sequence). The CDR3 spans 18 residues.

The chain recombines TRBV10-3 with TRBJ1-5. The CDR3 totals 17 residues. Germline V gene data show CDR1 as ENHRY and CDR2 as SYGVKD. The CDR3 loop reads CAISEAGLHLSNQPQHF.

The chain uses TRBV3-1 and TRBJ2-5; the D call from TCRdb, TRBD1, cannot be confirmed without DNA. The CDR3 length is 14 residues. The germline V gene encodes CDR1 LGHDT and CDR2 YNNKEL (reference sequence). CDR3 sequence reads: CATVGTGGGETQYF.

The J gene is TRBJ2-3, the V gene TRBV5-1; without DNA, the TCRdb call of TRBD1 cannot be checked. This CDR3 is 19 amino acids long. Germline CDR1 and CDR2: SGHRS and YFSETQ. CDR3 loop: CASSLNRAGGRSKTDTQYF.

The chain uses TRBV28 and TRBJ2-7; TCRdb's D call, TRBD2, is unchecked because there is no DNA. The germline V gene has CDR1 MDHEN and CDR2 SYDVKM. The CDR3 runs 13 residues. The CDR3 reads CASSWGGINEQYF.

The chain links TRBV12-3 or TRBV12-4 to TRBJ2-2; TCRdb returns TRBD2, unconfirmable since there is no DNA. CDR3 size: 17 residues. The CDR3 reads CASSLGPLAGGPGELFF.

This chain joins TRBV7-2 and TRBJ2-4. This CDR3 region has 12 residues. CDR1 and CDR2 (germline): SGHTA, FQGNSA. The CDR3 region is CASSASENIQYF.

This chain connects TRBV12-3 or TRBV12-4 to TRBJ2-7; TCRdb picks TRBD1, but there is no DNA to check that call. This CDR3 contains 15 residues. This CDR3 is CASSLGTETSYEQYF.

The chain links TRBV7-3 to TRBJ2-5; the D call from TCRdb, TRBD2, cannot be confirmed without DNA. The CDR3 has 13 amino acids. CDR1 is SGHTA and CDR2 is FQGTGA in the germline V gene. This chain's CDR3 is CASSAGGGETQYF.

V gene TRBV4-1 combines with J gene TRBJ2-3. From germline, CDR1 is MGHRA and CDR2 YSYEKL. The CDR3 consists of 16 residues. Here the CDR3 reads CASSQDVKLAQDTQYF.